Listed below are T cell receptor beta chains from one sample, sequenced in a study of blood T cell repertoires in COVID-19. The method was immunoSEQ multiplex PCR; TCRdb's version includes in-frame clones alone and lacks a portion of them. The data contain 300,000 to 350,000 clones, around nine tenths of them seen just once; the ten biggest clones take up around 7.9%. Sequenced input: peripheral blood. These receptors all come from an older woman with COVID-19, enrolled during active disease. Each CDR3 is given with its conserved first and last residue. The D gene is left open where the match is weak. Clone size is stated in some rows and not others, as once, few, many or a class when expanded.

d_call clone_size j_call v_call cdr3_aa cdr3_nt
. . TRBJ1-2 TRBV25-1 CASSKGNGYTF TGTGCCAGCAGTAAGGGGAATGGCTACACCTTC
TRBD1 . TRBJ1-2 TRBV13 CASSNSGTGKHGYTF TGTGCCAGCAGCAACTCCGGGACAGGGAAACATGGCTACACCTTC
TRBD1 . TRBJ2-1 TRBV24-1 CATRDGTGGLDEQFF TGTGCCACCAGGGACGGGACAGGGGGCTTGGATGAGCAGTTCTTC
TRBD1 few TRBJ2-2 TRBV30 CAWSKPGQGLTGELFF TGTGCCTGGAGTAAGCCGGGACAGGGGCTCACCGGGGAGCTGTTTTTT
TRBD1 . TRBJ1-1 TRBV2 CASRWDRGGNTEAFF TGTGCCAGCAGGTGGGACAGGGGAGGCAACACTGAAGCTTTCTTT
TRBD1 . TRBJ1-1 TRBV6-5 CASRDRAKNTEAFF TGTGCCAGCAGGGACAGGGCTAAGAACACTGAAGCTTTCTTT
TRBD2 . TRBJ2-5 TRBV2 CASSPSTSAETQYF TGTGCCAGCAGTCCGTCGACTAGCGCAGAGACCCAGTACTTC
. . TRBJ1-1 TRBV28 CASHLRGIGRGTEAFF TGTGCCAGCCATCTCAGGGGTATTGGGAGGGGCACTGAAGCTTTCTTT
. . TRBJ1-1 TRBV6-2/TRBV6-3 CASSATGNTEAFF TGTGCCAGCAGTGCAACGGGGAACACTGAAGCTTTCTTT
TRBD1 few TRBJ1-2 TRBV28 CASSPIDRGHGYTF TGTGCCAGCAGTCCGATCGACAGGGGGCATGGCTACACCTTC
. . TRBJ2-3 TRBV6-4 CASSESQETTDTQYF TGTGCCAGCAGTGAATCTCAGGAAACTACAGATACGCAGTATTTT
. . TRBJ1-1 TRBV19 CASSITGGPMNTEAFF TGTGCCAGTAGTATAACCGGGGGGCCTATGAACACTGAAGCTTTCTTT
TRBD1 . TRBJ2-7 TRBV3-1/TRBV3-2 CASSQDIRQGAGEQYF TGTGCCAGCAGCCAAGATATCCGACAGGGGGCAGGCGAGCAGTACTTC
. . TRBJ1-1 TRBV29-1 CSVGDSRNTEAFF TGCAGCGTAGGGGACTCGCGGAACACTGAAGCTTTCTTT
TRBD2 . TRBJ2-5 TRBV4-1 CASSQRASGDGETQYF TGCGCCAGCAGCCAAAGGGCTAGCGGGGATGGGGAGACCCAGTACTTC
TRBD1 . TRBJ1-1 TRBV29-1 CSVAGTGAFF TGCAGCGTGGCCGGGACAGGGGCTTTCTTT
TRBD2 . TRBJ2-1 TRBV4-2 CASSWGTSEGDYNEQFF TGTGCCAGCAGCTGGGGGACTAGCGAGGGAGACTACAATGAGCAGTTCTTC
TRBD1 . TRBJ2-3 TRBV9 CASSAPWTGGLDTQYF TGTGCCAGCAGCGCCCCCTGGACAGGGGGCCTGGATACGCAGTATTTT
TRBD2 . TRBJ2-1 TRBV7-3 CASSLQRGSYNEQFF TGTGCCAGCAGCTTGCAGCGGGGGTCTTACAATGAGCAGTTCTTC
TRBD2 . TRBJ2-7 TRBV5-4 CASSSSGAAYEQYF TGTGCCAGCAGCTCGAGCGGGGCAGCCTACGAGCAGTACTTC
. . TRBJ1-5 TRBV28 CASSQGWQPQHF TGTGCCAGCAGCCAGGGGTGGCAGCCCCAGCATTTT
. . TRBJ1-1 TRBV11-2 CASSFDRGVMNTEAFF TGTGCCAGCAGCTTCGATAGGGGCGTCATGAACACTGAAGCTTTCTTT
TRBD2 few TRBJ2-5 TRBV25-1 CATSGLAQETQYF TGTGCCACCTCGGGACTAGCGCAAGAGACCCAGTACTTC
. . TRBJ1-2 TRBV2 CASTQSPLISGSLGYTF TGTGCCAGCACTCAATCTCCCTTAATCTCAGGGTCCCTAGGCTACACCTTC
TRBD1 . TRBJ1-4 TRBV9 CASGSTGTHEKLFF TGTGCCAGCGGTTCGACAGGGACTCATGAAAAACTGTTTTTT
TRBD2 . TRBJ2-7 TRBV14 CASSQMLAGYYEQYF TGTGCCAGCAGCCAAATGCTAGCGGGGTACTACGAGCAGTACTTC
. . TRBJ1-1 TRBV28 CASSLPGGITEAFF TGTGCCAGCAGTTTACCCGGAGGGATCACTGAAGCTTTCTTT
. few TRBJ2-7 TRBV6-5 CASTDWRVSYEQYF TGTGCCAGCACAGACTGGAGGGTTTCCTACGAGCAGTACTTC
TRBD1 once TRBJ2-7 TRBV7-2 CASSKTGGYEQYF TGTGCCAGCAGCAAGACAGGGGGCTACGAGCAGTACTTC
. . TRBJ1-4 TRBV2 CASSDSGLGSLNEKLFF TGTGCCAGCAGTGATTCAGGCTTGGGCAGTCTGAATGAAAAACTGTTTTTT
. . TRBJ1-1 TRBV12-5 CASGLVPGTEAFF TGTGCTAGTGGTTTGGTACCAGGGACTGAAGCTTTCTTT
. . TRBJ1-2 TRBV2 CASSGRSYGYTF TGTGCCAGCAGTGGACGGAGCTATGGCTACACCTTC
. . TRBJ2-7 TRBV6-2/TRBV6-3 CASSYQGEQYF TGTGCCAGCAGTTACCAGGGCGAGCAGTACTTC
TRBD2 once TRBJ2-5 TRBV3-1/TRBV3-2 CASSFGGGEETQYF TGTGCCAGCAGCTTCGGCGGGGGGGAAGAGACCCAGTACTTC
. few TRBJ1-5 TRBV4-1 CASSQEPGDGNQPQHF TGCGCCAGCAGCCAAGAGCCAGGGGACGGCAATCAGCCCCAGCATTTT
TRBD2 . TRBJ2-5 TRBV2 CASSEGTSGGSETQYF TGTGCCAGCAGTGAGGGGACTAGCGGGGGTAGCGAGACCCAGTACTTC
. . TRBJ1-4 TRBV11-2 CASSRGLGATNEKLFF TGTGCCAGCAGCCGAGGGTTAGGCGCAACTAATGAAAAACTGTTTTTT
. . TRBJ2-1 TRBV6-6 CASLAEESSYNEQFF TGTGCCAGCCTGGCGGAGGAAAGCTCCTACAATGAGCAGTTCTTC
TRBD2 . TRBJ2-1 TRBV13 CASSLGLDWCPSGGVMRMCEQFF TGTGCCAGCAGCTTAGGCCTGGATTGGTGTCCTAGCGGGGGAGTAATGAGAATGTGTGAGCAGTTCTTC
. . TRBJ1-2 TRBV7-9 CASRGGKDYGYTF TGTGCCTCAAGGGGGGGCAAGGACTATGGCTACACCTTC
. . TRBJ1-2 TRBV11-2 CASSSDRAYGYTF TGTGCCAGCAGCTCCGACAGAGCCTATGGCTACACCTTC
TRBD2 . TRBJ2-3 TRBV30 CAWSVSSGGTTDTQYF TGTGCCTGGAGTGTATCTAGCGGGGGGACCACAGATACGCAGTATTTT
TRBD2 . TRBJ2-1 TRBV6-4 CASSTSGGPNEQFF TGTGCCAGCAGTACCTCGGGGGGGCCCAATGAGCAGTTCTTC
TRBD1 . TRBJ1-1 TRBV3-1/TRBV3-2 CASSLTGGAEAFF TGTGCCAGCAGCCTTACAGGGGGAGCTGAAGCTTTCTTT
. . TRBJ1-1 TRBV5-1 CASSLDSENTEAFF TGCGCCAGCAGCCTAGACTCAGAGAACACTGAAGCTTTCTTT
. . TRBJ2-3 TRBV19 CATTDRLTDTQYF TGTGCCACGACGGACAGACTCACAGATACGCAGTATTTT
. . TRBJ1-2 TRBV27 CASSGKGPNYGYTF TGTGCCAGCAGCGGGAAAGGTCCTAACTATGGCTACACCTTC
TRBD2 . TRBJ2-5 TRBV5-1 CASSEIPGLAAETQYF TGCGCCAGCAGCGAAATACCGGGACTAGCGGCAGAGACCCAGTACTTC
TRBD1 . TRBJ1-2 TRBV5-1 CASSGRQGANYGYTF TGCGCCAGCAGCGGAAGACAGGGGGCTAACTATGGCTACACCTTC
. . TRBJ2-1 TRBV30 CAWSVDSSYNEQFF TGTGCCTGGAGTGTGGACAGCTCCTACAATGAGCAGTTCTTC
TRBD2 . TRBJ2-5 TRBV3-1/TRBV3-2 CASSQALAGGRRETQYF TGTGCCAGCAGCCAAGCACTAGCGGGGGGGCGGCGGGAGACCCAGTACTTC
TRBD1 . TRBJ1-2 TRBV19 CASSRGQRYGYTF TGTGCCAGTAGCCGGGGACAGAGGTATGGCTACACCTTC
. . TRBJ1-5 TRBV2 CASSEASSNQPQHF TGTGCCAGCAGTGAAGCGAGTAGCAATCAGCCCCAGCATTTT
. . TRBJ2-7 TRBV19 CASSISGGGRSSYEQYF TGTGCCAGTAGTATAAGCGGCGGGGGCCGCAGCTCCTACGAGCAGTACTTC
TRBD2 . TRBJ2-7 TRBV4-1 CASSRPTSGVYEQYF TGCGCCAGCAGCCGACCGACTAGCGGGGTCTACGAGCAGTACTTC
TRBD2 . TRBJ2-3 TRBV28 CASSLSGGAGTDTQYF TGTGCCAGCAGTTTGAGCGGGGGGGCCGGCACAGATACGCAGTATTTT
. . TRBJ2-5 TRBV9 CASSVSGREETQYF TGTGCCAGCAGCGTGAGTGGCCGGGAAGAGACCCAGTACTTC
. . TRBJ1-2 TRBV3-1/TRBV3-2 CASSQGGRGTF TGTGCCAGCAGCCAAGGAGGCAGGGGCACCTTC
TRBD2 . TRBJ2-1 TRBV9 CASSPRRGGVYGNEQFF TGTGCCAGCAGCCCCCGTCGTGGGGGGGTGTACGGCAATGAGCAGTTCTTC